Listed below are T cell receptor beta chains from one sample, sequenced in a study of blood T cell repertoires in COVID-19. Generated by immunoSEQ multiplex PCR, the TCRdb table keeps only in-frame clones and is missing some. The sample consists of 150,000 or so clones, over 75% of them appearing once. Input material: PBMCs or T cells enriched from blood (not recorded which). Every receptor here comes from a woman aged 50 to 65 who had recovered from COVID-19. Each CDR3 is given with its conserved first and last residue. D genes are given only for firm matches. Expanded clones get a size class; other rows say once, few or many, or leave the size out.

v_call	clone_size	j_call	d_call	cdr3_nt	cdr3_aa
TRBV5-5	.	TRBJ1-2	TRBD1	TGTGCCAGCAGCATACGGGACAGGGGCTATGGCTACACCTTC	CASSIRDRGYGYTF
TRBV5-6	.	TRBJ2-1	TRBD2	TGTGCCAGCAACTACCTGACTAGCGGGGCTGACAATGAGCAGTTCTTC	CASNYLTSGADNEQFF
TRBV6-5	.	TRBJ2-7	TRBD1	TGTGCCAGCAGTTCACCGGGACAGGGGACCTACGAGCAGTACTTC	CASSSPGQGTYEQYF
TRBV9	.	TRBJ2-7	TRBD1	TGTGCCAGCAGCGGCGACAGGGGGTTCTACGAGCAGTACTTC	CASSGDRGFYEQYF
TRBV4-1	.	TRBJ1-6	.	TGCGCCAGCAGCCAAGTCGCTACCAGAAGGGGCTCCTATAATTCACCCCTCCACTTT	CASSQVATRRGSYNSPLHF
TRBV2	.	TRBJ1-2	TRBD1	TGTGCCAGCAGGCCGGGACAGCACTATGGCTACACCTTC	CASRPGQHYGYTF
TRBV7-3	once	TRBJ2-4	.	TGTGCCAGCAGCGCGGGGAACATTCAGTACTTC	CASSAGNIQYF
TRBV19	.	TRBJ2-1	.	TGTGCCAGTAGTATGGTGGCGGGCGCATCTAATGAGCAGTTCTTC	CASSMVAGASNEQFF
TRBV10-3	.	TRBJ1-1	.	TGTGCCACGAGGTGGAAAGCGCTGAACACTGAAGCTTTCTTT	CATRWKALNTEAFF
TRBV2	.	TRBJ2-2	.	TGTGCCAGCAGCGTAATAAACACCGGGGAGCTGTTTTTT	CASSVINTGELFF
TRBV2	.	TRBJ2-3	.	TGTGCCAGATTAGCGGCTGACACAGATACGCAGTATTTT	CARLAADTDTQYF
TRBV5-1	few	TRBJ2-1	.	TGCGCCAGCAGCTCCGGGAGAACGCACAATGAGCAGTTCTTC	CASSSGRTHNEQFF
TRBV3-1/TRBV3-2	.	TRBJ2-7	TRBD2	TGTGCCAGCAGCCAAGATTCGGCGGGAGAGGTCGAGCAGTACTTC	CASSQDSAGEVEQYF
TRBV7-3	.	TRBJ2-3	.	TGTGCCAGCAGCTTAAGAACAGGGTCTCAAAGCACAGATACGCAGTATTTT	CASSLRTGSQSTDTQYF
TRBV11-2	.	TRBJ1-1	TRBD1	TGTGCCAGCAGCCGAGACCCGACAGGGGTTGGCACTGAAGCTTTCTTT	CASSRDPTGVGTEAFF
TRBV5-1	.	TRBJ1-6	.	TGCGCCAGCAGCTTCTCGGGAGGTGATTCACCCCTCCACTTT	CASSFSGGDSPLHF
TRBV5-1	.	TRBJ2-1	TRBD2	TGCGCCAGCAGCCTGACTAGCGGGAGCTACAATGAGCAGTTCTTC	CASSLTSGSYNEQFF
TRBV6-6	.	TRBJ2-7	TRBD2	TGTGCCAGCCAGAGCGGGAGCAAAACCTACGAGCAGTACTTC	CASQSGSKTYEQYF
TRBV28	.	TRBJ2-3	TRBD2	TGTGCCAGCAGTCATCCACTAGCGAGTAGCACAGATACGCAGTATTTT	CASSHPLASSTDTQYF
TRBV6-4	.	TRBJ2-1	.	TGTGCCAGCAGTCCCACGGCGGGCTACAATGAGCAGTTCTTC	CASSPTAGYNEQFF
TRBV30	.	TRBJ1-3	.	TGTGCCTCAGGGATTCTCTCTGGAAACACCATATATTTT	CASGILSGNTIYF
TRBV27	.	TRBJ1-5	TRBD1	TGTGCCAGCAGTCCCCTCTTGGGGACAGGGACAGGACAGCCCCAGCATTTT	CASSPLLGTGTGQPQHF
TRBV5-1	.	TRBJ2-6	TRBD1	TGCGCCAGCAGCTTGGCGGGACAGCGAAACTCTGGGGCCAACGTCCTGACTTTC	CASSLAGQRNSGANVLTF
TRBV11-2	.	TRBJ1-3	.	TGTGCCAGCAGCCTAGGGGCTCCCCCGGGAAACACCATATATTTT	CASSLGAPPGNTIYF
TRBV5-4	once	TRBJ2-7	TRBD2	TGTGCCAGCAGCTTGGGCCTAGCGGGGAGCTCCTACGAGCAGTACTTC	CASSLGLAGSSYEQYF
TRBV30	.	TRBJ1-1	.	TGTGCCTGGAGTAGGCTGGGACTCCGGAACATGAACACTGAAGCTTTCTTT	CAWSRLGLRNMNTEAFF
TRBV19	.	TRBJ1-4	TRBD1	TGTGCCAGTAGTCCGGGACAGGGGGTTTCGACTAATGAAAAACTGTTTTTT	CASSPGQGVSTNEKLFF
TRBV19	.	TRBJ1-1	.	TGTGCCAGCGCCGACAGCCTAGGGACTGAAGCTTTCTTT	CASADSLGTEAFF
TRBV18	.	TRBJ2-5	TRBD1	TGTGCCAGCTCATTTTCCGTCGGACCCGGGACAGAAGAGACCCAGTACTTC	CASSFSVGPGTEETQYF
TRBV9	.	TRBJ1-2	.	TGTGCCAGCAGCGTAGATGGACTCGGCACCTATGGCTACACCTTC	CASSVDGLGTYGYTF
TRBV10-1	.	TRBJ2-5	.	TGCGCCAGCAGTGATGCGACAGGCATGGAGACCCAGTACTTC	CASSDATGMETQYF
TRBV30	.	TRBJ1-3	TRBD1	TGTGCCTGGACCCCGGGACAGGGTTATCGAAACACCATATATTTT	CAWTPGQGYRNTIYF
TRBV11-2	.	TRBJ2-2	.	TGTGCCAGCAGGGGGGGAGCCGGGGAGCTGTTTTTT	CASRGGAGELFF
TRBV19	.	TRBJ2-6	TRBD2	TGTGCCAGTAGTATGGACGGCGTGACGGGGGGCCTGACTTTC	CASSMDGVTGGLTF
TRBV28	.	TRBJ2-5	TRBD1	TGTGCCAGCAGTTTCCAGGGGGCCGTTTTGGAGACCCAGTACTTC	CASSFQGAVLETQYF
TRBV19	few	TRBJ1-2	.	TGTGCCAGTACCCCTCTTAGACAGTATGGCTACACCTTC	CASTPLRQYGYTF
TRBV28	.	TRBJ2-7	TRBD1	TGTGCCAGCAGCCGGACAGGGGCAAGGCAGTACTTC	CASSRTGARQYF